These 3 T cell receptor beta chains came from one sample sequenced in a study of shared clonotypes between healthy human individuals. TCRdb's copy holds only in-frame clones and misses some; the assay was immunoSEQ multiplex PCR. The repertoire holds more than 2 million clones, with approximately 95% as singletons. The specimen was naive CD4+ T cells sorted from blood. Subset denoted: CD45RA+ positively selected. The receptors come from a man between 18 and 29 years old in good health.

The V gene is TRBV2, the J gene TRBJ1-1; D uncertain. The length of the CDR3 is 13 residues. Trimming stripped 6 bases from V and 6 bases from J, with 14 bases between. In germline, CDR1 is SNHLY, CDR2 FYNNEI. The CDR3 sequence: CASSPRVTAEAFF. The CDR3 region has the DNA TGTGCCAGCAGCCCGAGGGTAACCGCTGAAGCTTTCTTT.

This sequence joins TRBV7-2 and TRBJ1-2; D ambiguous. Germline assignment: CDR1 SGHTA and CDR2 FQGNSA. There are 13 residues in the CDR3. Trimming shortened V by 3 bases and J by 6 bases, and 11 bases separated the two germline ends. CDR3 residues: CASSLEFGNGYTF. The CDR3 bases are TGTGCCAGCAGCTTGGAGTTTGGGAATGGCTACACCTTC.

The chain is built from TRBV11-3 and TRBJ1-1, with D unclear. Looked up from germline, CDR1 is SGHNT and CDR2 is YENEEA. V was cut by 2 bases and J by 5 bases, with 9 bases left in between. The CDR3 is 13 residues long. CDR3 sequence: CASSLKAGTEAFF. The CDR3 bases are TGTGCCAGCAGCTTAAAAGCGGGTACTGAAGCTTTCTTT.